Listed here is a single T cell receptor (beta chain). What it binds is unknown. MiXCR, applied by TCRdb to the 5' RACE reads, yields one record per CDR3 protein. Seen here are about 580,000 distinct CDR3 sequences, less than 20% observed once, and the top ten hold around 16%. The data were obtained in a study of T cells after yellow fever vaccination. Points from the study as a whole: The booster saw the reappearance of most primary-vaccination clones (approximately 97% CD4, 88% CD8).

Trimming took off 9 bases at V and 1 base at J, with 10 bases between the two ends. This CDR3 contains 13 residues. This receptor was obtained from a man aged 18 to 30 who received the YFV17D yellow fever vaccine. This chain links TRBV12-3 or TRBV12-4 with TRBJ2-1, with D perhaps matching TRBD1 (6 bases). This material consisted of PBMCs, taken around 5 days after the first yellow fever vaccination. The CDR3 DNA reads TGTGCCAGTCAGGACAGATCCTACAATGAGCAGTTCTTC. It encodes CASQDRSYNEQFF.